This TCR beta chain was sequenced during a study of shared clonotypes between healthy human individuals. Per the germline V gene, CDR1 is ENHRY and CDR2 is SYGVKD. CDR3 length equals 12 residues. Trimming left V 11 bases short and J 8 bases short, with 16 bases between. Each PCR replicate from the sorted subsets contained 200 to 250 ng DNA, which is tens of thousands of T cell genomes. The table came from immunoSEQ multiplex PCR; TCRdb's copy has only in-frame clones and leaves some out. The table records over a million clones, 96% of them present only once. The origin of this receptor is a young man in good health. This chain uses TRBV10-3 with TRBJ2-1; D might be TRBD1 or TRBD2, each matching 5 bases. Sample: naive CD4+ T cells sorted from blood. Subset described: CD45RA+ positively selected. CDR3 protein: CASRSGRDEQFF. CDR3 coding DNA: TGTGCCTCCCGATCGGGACGCGATGAGCAGTTCTTC.